This is a list of T cell receptor beta chains from one sample in a study of siplizumab effects on memory and regulatory T cells. The assay was immunoSEQ multiplex PCR, and TCRdb's table has in-frame clones only and misses some. The sample holds more than 90,000 clones; about 93% are singletons and the top ten take about 12%. Sequencing used non-Treg CD4+ T cells sorted from blood. These receptors were collected from a human donor in good health. CDR3s include the opening cysteine and the closing phenylalanine or tryptophan. A D gene is named only where the DNA matches it firmly. The size entry is marked missing in some rows and otherwise reads once, few, many or a size class.

J	D	V	size	CDR3	DNA
TRBJ2-1	TRBD2	TRBV7-6	.	CASSLMTSGTGEQFF	TGTGCCAGCAGCTTAATGACTAGCGGGACTGGTGAGCAGTTCTTC
TRBJ2-1	.	TRBV9	.	CASSVEKGRETRNQGQFF	TGTGCCAGCAGCGTAGAAAAAGGCAGGGAGACAAGAAACCAGGGGCAGTTCTTC
TRBJ2-5	.	TRBV5-4	.	CASSLVTQGIETQYF	TGTGCCAGCAGCTTGGTTACGCAGGGGATTGAGACCCAGTACTTC
TRBJ2-1	TRBD2	TRBV9	.	CASSVEAGGTRRGQFF	TGTGCCAGCAGCGTAGAAGCGGGGGGGACTAGAAGGGGACAGTTCTTC
TRBJ2-3	TRBD1	TRBV4-1	.	CASSPEDRVRVDTQYF	TGCGCCAGCAGCCCTGAGGACAGGGTGAGAGTTGATACGCAGTATTTT
TRBJ1-3	.	TRBV18	.	CASSLKQGNGNTIYF	TGTGCCAGCTCACTAAAACAGGGAAATGGAAACACCATATATTTT
TRBJ2-1	.	TRBV7-2	.	CASSLSRDSRNEQFF	TGTGCCAGCAGCTTATCCCGGGACTCACGCAATGAGCAGTTCTTC
TRBJ1-5	.	TRBV11-3	.	CASSLGGVDQPQHF	TGTGCCAGCAGCTTAGGGGGGGTAGATCAGCCCCAGCATTTT
TRBJ2-1	TRBD2	TRBV25-1	once	CASSEAGGTYNEQFF	TGTGCCAGCAGTGAAGCGGGAGGGACCTACAATGAGCAGTTCTTC
TRBJ2-1	TRBD2	TRBV7-8	medium-sized	CASSSTGASGRAEQFF	TGTGCCAGCAGCTCGACCGGGGCTAGCGGGAGGGCTGAGCAGTTCTTC
TRBJ1-2	.	TRBV4-3	.	CASSHTGSPGYTF	TGCGCCAGCAGCCATACAGGGTCGCCCGGCTACACCTTC
TRBJ2-3	TRBD2	TRBV9	.	CASSASSGSTDTQYF	TGTGCCAGCAGCGCCTCTAGCGGTAGCACAGATACGCAGTATTTT
TRBJ1-2	.	TRBV28	.	CASSPSGFYGYTF	TGTGCCAGCAGCCCTTCGGGATTCTATGGCTACACCTTC
TRBJ2-3	.	TRBV4-1	.	CASSHGGTDTQYF	TGCGCCAGCAGCCACGGAGGCACAGATACGCAGTATTTT
TRBJ2-1	TRBD2	TRBV19	.	CASSPASGRVNEQFF	TGTGCCAGTAGTCCAGCTAGCGGGAGGGTTAATGAGCAGTTCTTC
TRBJ2-1	.	TRBV5-1	.	CASSLAAGQAGEQFF	TGCGCCAGCAGCTTGGCAGCGGGACAGGCCGGTGAGCAGTTCTTC
TRBJ2-7	TRBD1	TRBV11-2	.	CASSLSHGTGRYEQYF	TGTGCCAGCAGCTTGTCCCACGGGACAGGGCGATACGAGCAGTACTTC
TRBJ2-4	.	TRBV7-9	once	CASSFRTGGVYF	TGTGCCAGCAGCTTTCGGACAGGAGGGGTTTACTTC
TRBJ2-3	.	TRBV7-2	once	CASSSAATDTDTQYF	TGTGCCAGCAGCAGTGCCGCCACAGACACAGATACGCAGTATTTT
TRBJ1-1	TRBD1	TRBV5-1	.	CASSSGTGAYAEAFF	TGCGCCAGCAGCTCCGGGACAGGGGCTTATGCTGAAGCTTTCTTT
TRBJ1-3	.	TRBV30	.	CAWSVGGLGNTIYF	TGTGCCTGGAGTGTCGGGGGGTTAGGAAACACCATATATTTT
TRBJ2-7	.	TRBV4-1	.	CASRSVRQGGEQYF	TGCGCCAGCAGATCTGTCCGACAGGGAGGCGAGCAGTACTTC
TRBJ1-5	.	TRBV28	.	CASSLRAARNQPQHF	TGTGCCAGCAGTTTAAGGGCGGCACGCAATCAGCCCCAGCATTTT